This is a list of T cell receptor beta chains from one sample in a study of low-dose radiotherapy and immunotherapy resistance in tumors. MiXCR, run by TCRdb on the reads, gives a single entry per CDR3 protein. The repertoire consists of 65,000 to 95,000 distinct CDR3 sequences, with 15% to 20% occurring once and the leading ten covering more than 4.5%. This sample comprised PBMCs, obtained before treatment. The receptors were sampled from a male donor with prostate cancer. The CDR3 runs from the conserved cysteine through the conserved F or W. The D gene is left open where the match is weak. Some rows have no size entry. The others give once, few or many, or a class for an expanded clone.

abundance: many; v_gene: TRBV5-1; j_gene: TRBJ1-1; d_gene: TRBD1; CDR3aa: CASSPGRQGAEAFF; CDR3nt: TGCGCCAGCAGCCCTGGTCGACAGGGGGCTGAAGCTTTCTTT
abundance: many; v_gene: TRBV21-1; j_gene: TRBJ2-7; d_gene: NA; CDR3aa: CASSKEWNGDYEQYF; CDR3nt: TGTGCCAGCAGCAAAGAATGGAACGGAGACTACGAGCAGTACTTC
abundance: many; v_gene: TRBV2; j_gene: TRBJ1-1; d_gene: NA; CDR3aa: CATKEVSDTEAFF; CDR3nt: TGTGCCACAAAAGAGGTCAGCGACACTGAAGCTTTCTTT
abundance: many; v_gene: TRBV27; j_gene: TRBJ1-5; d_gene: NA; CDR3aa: CASRAGVGQPQHF; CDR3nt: TGTGCCAGCAGGGCAGGGGTCGGCCAGCCCCAGCATTTT
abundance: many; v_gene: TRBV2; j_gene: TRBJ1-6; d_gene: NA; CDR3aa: CASNRVDSPLHF; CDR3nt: TGTGCCAGCAACAGGGTTGATTCACCCCTCCACTTT
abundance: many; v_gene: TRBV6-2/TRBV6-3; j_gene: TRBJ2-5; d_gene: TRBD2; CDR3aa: CASSRGGRVQETQYF; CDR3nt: TGTGCCAGCAGTCGCGGGGGGCGCGTACAAGAGACCCAGTACTTC
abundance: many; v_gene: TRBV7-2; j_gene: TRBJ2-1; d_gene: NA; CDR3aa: CASSQPGMGSYNEQFF; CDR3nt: TGTGCCAGCAGCCAGCCCGGTATGGGAAGCTACAATGAGCAGTTCTTC
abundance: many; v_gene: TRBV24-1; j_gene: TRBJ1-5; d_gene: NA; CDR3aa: CATSDSGSQPVYGNQPQHF; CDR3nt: TGTGCCACCAGTGATTCCGGATCCCAGCCCGTATACGGCAATCAGCCCCAGCATTTT
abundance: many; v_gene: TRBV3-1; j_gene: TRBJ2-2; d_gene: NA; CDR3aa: CASSQDVGLNTGELFF; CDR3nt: TGTGCCAGCAGCCAAGATGTGGGGCTGAACACCGGGGAGCTGTTTTTT
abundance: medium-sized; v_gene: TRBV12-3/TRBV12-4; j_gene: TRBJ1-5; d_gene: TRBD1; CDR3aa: CASSLQTGGNQPQHF; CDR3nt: TGTGCCAGCAGTCTCCAGACAGGGGGCAATCAGCCCCAGCATTTT
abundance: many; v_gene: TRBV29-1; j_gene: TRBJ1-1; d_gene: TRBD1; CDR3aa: CSGAGQGGKNTEAFF; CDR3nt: TGCAGCGGGGCCGGACAGGGAGGAAAGAACACTGAAGCTTTCTTT
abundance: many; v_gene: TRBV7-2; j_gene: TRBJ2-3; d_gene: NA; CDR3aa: CASSLASRTDTQYF; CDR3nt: TGTGCCAGCAGCTTAGCTTCTCGGACAGATACGCAGTATTTT
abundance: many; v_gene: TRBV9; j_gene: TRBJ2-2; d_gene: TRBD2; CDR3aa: CASSPRLAGDTGELFF; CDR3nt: TGTGCCAGCAGCCCTCGACTAGCGGGGGACACCGGGGAGCTGTTTTTT
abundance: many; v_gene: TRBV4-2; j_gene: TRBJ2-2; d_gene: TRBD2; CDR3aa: CASSQRPRAAGGAGELFF; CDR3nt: TGTGCCAGCAGCCAACGCCCCCGGGCGGCGGGAGGGGCCGGGGAGCTGTTTTTT
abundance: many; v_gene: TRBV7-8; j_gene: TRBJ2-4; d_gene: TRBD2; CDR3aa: CASSRTSGRDGNIQYF; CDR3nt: TGTGCCAGCAGCCGGACTAGCGGGAGGGATGGGAACATTCAGTACTTC
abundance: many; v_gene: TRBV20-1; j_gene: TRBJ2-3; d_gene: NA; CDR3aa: CSARVGSGTDTQYF; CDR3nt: TGCAGTGCTAGAGTGGGTAGCGGCACAGATACGCAGTATTTT
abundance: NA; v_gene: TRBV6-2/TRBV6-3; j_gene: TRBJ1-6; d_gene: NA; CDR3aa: CASSDLGGDSPLHF; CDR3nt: TGTGCCAGCAGTGATTTGGGCGGCGATTCACCCCTCCACTTT
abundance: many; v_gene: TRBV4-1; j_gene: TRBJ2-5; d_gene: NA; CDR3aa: CASSQVSGTTQETQYF; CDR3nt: TGCGCCAGCAGCCAAGTTTCCGGGACCACCCAAGAGACCCAGTACTTC
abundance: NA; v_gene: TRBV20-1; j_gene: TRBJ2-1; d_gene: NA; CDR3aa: CSAFDYPTAYEQFF; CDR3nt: TGCAGTGCATTCGACTACCCAACGGCCTATGAGCAGTTCTTC
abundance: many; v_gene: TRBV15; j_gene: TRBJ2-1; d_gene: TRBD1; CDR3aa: CATSRLIRDRNNEQFF; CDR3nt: TGTGCCACCAGCAGACTTATCCGGGACAGAAACAATGAGCAGTTCTTC
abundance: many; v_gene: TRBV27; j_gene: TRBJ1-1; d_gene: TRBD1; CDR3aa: CASSPSTGLNTEAFF; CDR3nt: TGTGCCAGCAGTCCGTCGACAGGGTTAAACACTGAAGCTTTCTTT
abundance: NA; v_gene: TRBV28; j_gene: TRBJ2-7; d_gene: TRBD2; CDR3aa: CASRNGLDRPEQYF; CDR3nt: TGTGCCAGCAGAAATGGACTAGACCGCCCGGAGCAGTACTTC